The 25 T cell receptor beta chains below were found in one sample sequenced in a study of blood T cell repertoires in COVID-19. TCRdb's copy holds only in-frame clones and misses some; the assay was immunoSEQ multiplex PCR. The sample holds fewer than 150,000 clones, around 88% seen once. Sequencing input: peripheral blood. Source of these receptors: a human donor in a cohort sampled during active COVID-19.

This clone showed up just once. The chain joins TRBV5-8 to TRBJ1-2, with TRBD1 identical over 8 bases. With V trimmed by 4 bases and J by 2 bases, 13 bases remained unmatched. The germline V gene encodes CDR1 SGHTS and CDR2 YDEGEE. This CDR3 has 17 amino acids. The CDR3 nucleotides are TGTGCCAGCAGCACCAACCGGATAAGACAGGGGAACTATGGCTACACCTTC. The encoded protein is CASSTNRIRQGNYGYTF.

The chain has TRBV7-9 and TRBJ2-1; D may be TRBD2 (5 bases). CDR1 is SEHNR, CDR2 FQNEAQ, per germline (reference sequence). There are 16 residues in the CDR3. Trimming took off 1 base at V and 6 bases at J, with 16 bases between the two ends. The CDR3 reads CASSLEWLGEGNEQFF. CDR3 nucleotides: TGTGCCAGCAGCTTAGAATGGCTAGGAGAGGGCAATGAGCAGTTCTTC.

This clone has just one count. The chain employs TRBV10-3 and TRBJ1-5, with 7 positions matching TRBD1. From germline, CDR1 is ENHRY and CDR2 SYGVKD. The ends lost 6 bases at V and 3 bases at J; junction bases unmatched: 2. There are 13 residues in the CDR3. The CDR3 protein is CAIRGQDNQPQHF. Written as DNA, the CDR3 is TGTGCCATCAGAGGACAGGACAATCAGCCCCAGCATTTT.

The V call is TRBV10-3, the J call TRBJ2-7; 7 nucleotides align to TRBD1. Trimming cost V 6 bases and J 2 bases; bases outside gene matches: 7. The CDR3 consists of 14 residues. Germline V CDR1 and CDR2: ENHRY, SYGVKD. This chain's CDR3 is CAISTGARPYEQYF. As DNA, the CDR3 is TGTGCCATCAGCACAGGGGCCAGGCCCTACGAGCAGTACTTC.

The chain uses TRBV5-4 and TRBJ2-1; 8 bases line up with TRBD1. The J segment lost 0 bases and the V segment lost 5 bases, leaving 10 bases of the junction unmatched. Germline CDR1 and CDR2: SGHNT and YYREEE (reference sequence). The CDR3 covers 17 residues. The CDR3 loop reads CASRSVGQGRSYNEQFF. The CDR3 bases are TGTGCCAGCAGATCCGTCGGACAGGGTCGCTCCTACAATGAGCAGTTCTTC. Using reference TRBV5-4 and TRBJ2-1 for the parts outside the CDR3, the full variable domain is ETGVTQSPTHLIKTRGQQVTLRCSSQSGHNTVSWYQQALGQGPQFIFQYYREEENGRGNFPPRFSGLQFPNYSSELNVNALELDDSALYLCASRSVGQGRSYNEQFFGPGTRLTVL.

V gene TRBV19 combines with J gene TRBJ1-3; D gene unclear. The CDR3 has 16 amino acids. The V gene lost 4 bases and the J gene lost 2 bases, with 15 bases spanning the gap. The V gene's germline CDR1 is LNHDA and CDR2 SQIVND (reference sequence). CDR3 in amino acids: CASSRFPTLPGNTIYF. The CDR3 DNA sequence: TGTGCCAGTAGTAGATTTCCGACACTCCCTGGAAACACCATATATTTT.

The chain has TRBV15 and TRBJ1-1, with 9 bases lining up with TRBD1. Germline-derived CDR1 and CDR2 are LNHNV and YYDKDF (reference sequence). The V and J ends lost 8 bases and 7 bases, in that order; junction bases with no gene match: 14. This CDR3 is built from 15 residues. The CDR3: CATHLTGTGKGEAFF. CDR3 bases: TGTGCCACCCATCTGACCGGGACAGGGAAGGGTGAAGCTTTCTTT. Drawing the rest from reference TRBV15 and TRBJ1-1, the complete variable domain is DAMVIQNPRYQVTQFGKPVTLSCSQTLNHNVMYWYQQKSSQAPKLLFHYYDKDFNNEADTPDNFQSRRPNTSFCFLDIRSPGLGDTAMYLCATHLTGTGKGEAFFGQGTRLTVV.

The CDR3 here is CASSPQGLAGTGELFF. The CDR3 nucleotides are TGTGCCAGCTCACCACAGGGACTAGCGGGCACCGGGGAGCTGTTTTTT. The genes are TRBV18 and TRBJ2-2, with 12 bases aligning to TRBD2. CDR3 length: 16 amino acids. Germline V gene lookup returns CDR1 KGHSH and CDR2 LQKENI. The V and J ends lost 1 base and 4 bases, in that order; junction bases with no gene match: 1.

V usage is TRBV13 and J usage is TRBJ1-5; D perhaps matches TRBD1 (6 bases). Looked up from germline, CDR1 is PRHDT and CDR2 is FYEKMQ (reference sequence). The length of the CDR3 is 14 residues. The V and J ends lost 6 bases and 3 bases respectively, with 12 bases between them. The CDR3 here is CASSLQGFNQPQHF. CDR3 in DNA: TGTGCCAGCAGTTTACAGGGTTTCAATCAGCCCCAGCATTTT.

This rearrangement joins TRBV6-5 to TRBJ1-4; 10 bases fit TRBD1. CDR3 size: 15 residues. Germline V CDR1 and CDR2: MNHEY, SVGAGI. V lost 2 bases, J lost 5 bases, and 2 bases stayed unmatched. CDR3 nucleotides: TGTGCCAGCAGTTACGGGGGACAGGGGAATGAAAAACTGTTTTTT. As protein: CASSYGGQGNEKLFF.

This clone was recorded only once. The genes are TRBV6-5 and TRBJ2-7; D gene unclear. V was cut by 6 bases and J by 3 bases, with 15 bases left in between. This CDR3 is built from 14 residues. The germline V gene encodes CDR1 MNHEY and CDR2 SVGAGI. The CDR3 here is CASRPDTRVYEQYF. As DNA, the CDR3 is TGTGCCAGCAGGCCCGACACTCGAGTCTACGAGCAGTACTTC.

The rearrangement links TRBV13 to TRBJ2-7, with 8 nucleotides matching TRBD1. The junction had 3 bases not matched to a gene; V was cut back by 4 bases and J by 4 bases. This CDR3 comprises 13 residues. Germline CDR1 is PRHDT and CDR2 is FYEKMQ (reference sequence). CDR3 DNA: TGTGCCAGCAGCTCGGACAGGGAATACGAGCAGTACTTC. It yields the protein CASSSDREYEQYF.

The chain employs TRBV24-1 and TRBJ2-7; tentative D call: TRBD2 (6 bases). Between the trimmed V and J ends, which lost 9 bases and 2 bases, there was a span of 13 bases. This CDR3 spans 13 amino acids. Germline CDR1 KGHDR, CDR2 SFDVKD. The CDR3 is CATFGGTPYEQYF. The CDR3 nucleotides read TGTGCCACCTTTGGCGGGACCCCCTACGAGCAGTACTTC.

V usage is TRBV5-1 and J usage is TRBJ2-3; TRBD1 matches at 9 bases. V lost 1 base, J lost 6 bases, and 3 bases stayed unmatched. CDR3 length: 14 residues. Germline assignment: CDR1 SGHRS and CDR2 YFSETQ. The CDR3 DNA is TGCGCCAGCAGCTTGACAGGGGGCAGGGATACGCAGTATTTT. It encodes CASSLTGGRDTQYF.

This clone was observed once. The gene calls are TRBV4-3 and TRBJ2-1; TRBD2 aligns across 9 bases. V gave up 4 bases and J gave up 6 bases; unmatched junction bases: 10. The CDR3 covers 16 residues. Germline CDR1 reads LGHNA; CDR2 reads YSLEER. Written as DNA, the CDR3 is TGCGCCAGCAGCCCGACGACTAGCGGTTTTGTCAATGAGCAGTTCTTC. Encoded protein: CASSPTTSGFVNEQFF.

The genes are TRBV6-5 and TRBJ1-4; D is unresolved. The CDR3 has 13 amino acids. Per the germline V gene, CDR1 is MNHEY and CDR2 is SVGAGI. V was cut by 5 bases and J by 7 bases, with 11 bases left in between. CDR3 region: CASSLARREKLFF. The CDR3 DNA follows: TGTGCCAGCAGTCTGGCCAGGCGTGAAAAACTGTTTTTT.

The genes are TRBV19 and TRBJ2-4; 10 bases are shared with TRBD1. Germline V gene data show CDR1 as LNHDA and CDR2 as SQIVND (reference sequence). Trimming removed 4 bases from V and 0 bases from J; junction bases left unmatched: 18. This CDR3 spans 21 amino acids. In nucleotides, the CDR3 is TGTGCCAGTAGTAAATTACCGGGACAGGGGCCTTTGGGTCTAGCCAAAAACATTCAGTACTTC. This sequence encodes CASSKLPGQGPLGLAKNIQYF.

The rearrangement links TRBV7-2 to TRBJ2-6, with D unclear. Trimming removed 5 bases at V and 0 bases at J, with 8 bases between. Germline CDR1 and CDR2: SGHTA and FQGNSA. The CDR3 totals 15 residues. CDR3 sequence reads: CASSVTVSGANVLTF. The CDR3, as DNA: TGTGCCAGCAGCGTTACAGTCTCTGGGGCCAACGTCCTGACTTTC.

This chain links TRBV18 with TRBJ1-1; TRBD1 might be the D (5 bases). The V end lost 1 base, the J end lost 2 bases, and 11 bases lay between the germline ends. Germline CDR1 is KGHSH and CDR2 is LQKENI. CDR3 size: 15 residues. The CDR3: CASSPRKGSNTEAFF. The CDR3 DNA sequence: TGTGCCAGCTCACCACGTAAGGGGTCAAACACTGAAGCTTTCTTT.

The chain has TRBV7-9 and TRBJ1-4; D unresolved. The CDR3 spans 13 residues. Germline V gene sequence: CDR1 SEHNR, CDR2 FQNEAQ (reference sequence). With 5 bases removed from V and 10 bases from J, the gap between germline ends came to 14 bases. In DNA form, the CDR3 reads TGTGCCAGCAGCCCCGACGCAGCAGGAAAACTGTTTTTT. This codes for CASSPDAAGKLFF.

This chain links TRBV4-3 with TRBJ1-1; D is unresolved. The CDR3 contains 13 residues. V shed 0 bases and J shed 8 bases, with 10 bases lying between them. CDR1 is LGHNA and CDR2 is YSLEER in the germline V gene. The DNA of the CDR3 is TGCGCCAGCAGCCAAGATGAGAGGTGGGAAGCTTTCTTT. This gives the protein CASSQDERWEAFF.

J is TRBJ2-7 and V is TRBV6-5; possible D gene TRBD2, 5 bases. There are 10 residues in the CDR3. CDR1 is MNHEY and CDR2 is SVGAGI in the germline V gene. The CDR3 nucleotides read TGTTCGAGGCGGGCAGTCGAGCAGTACTTC. This sequence encodes CSRRAVEQYF.

The V and J genes are TRBV12-3 or TRBV12-4 and TRBJ2-1; D perhaps matches TRBD2 (5 bases). This CDR3 region has 12 residues. Between the trimmed V and J ends, which lost 3 bases and 8 bases, there was a span of 8 bases. The CDR3 loop is CASSFIGDEQFF. In nucleotides, the CDR3 is TGTGCCAGCAGTTTTATCGGGGATGAGCAGTTCTTC.

In this sample, this clone turned up a few times. The V and J genes are TRBV9 and TRBJ2-1, with D hard to call. The CDR3 runs to 13 residues. V lost 3 bases and J lost 4, with 8 bases in between. The germline gives CDR1 SGDLS, CDR2 YYNGEE. The CDR3 region is CASSAIQYNEQFF. CDR3 coding DNA: TGTGCCAGCAGCGCTATACAGTACAATGAGCAGTTCTTC.

CDR3 in amino acids: CASSRPGTGDSNEQFF. The CDR3 coding sequence is TGTGCCAGCAGCCGGCCGGGGACAGGGGATAGCAATGAGCAGTTCTTC. The chain employs TRBV27 and TRBJ2-1; 10 bases agree with TRBD1. Trimming cost V 6 bases and J 6 bases; bases outside gene matches: 11. Germline-derived CDR1 and CDR2 are MNHEY and SMNVEV (reference sequence). CDR3 size: 16 residues.